This passage covers 9 T cell receptor beta chains from one sample sequenced in a study of T cell changes during pregnancy in multiple sclerosis. The method was immunoSEQ multiplex PCR; TCRdb's version includes in-frame clones alone and lacks a portion of them. The sample consists of about 69,000 clones, approximately 92% of them appearing once. This specimen was peripheral blood, taken in the third trimester of pregnancy. The receptor set was obtained from a female donor in good health, enrolled as a control in a pregnancy study.

The rearrangement joins TRBV7-9 to TRBJ2-3; 8 positions agree with TRBD2. The CDR3 has 14 amino acids. Germline loops: CDR1 SEHNR, CDR2 FQNEAQ (reference sequence). V was pared by 3 bases and J by 4 bases, with 3 bases of the junction left unmatched. CDR3 nucleotide sequence: TGTGCCAGCAGCTTGTCGGGAGGGCCAGATACGCAGTATTTT. As protein: CASSLSGGPDTQYF.

The chain employs TRBV11-2 and TRBJ2-1, with 7 bases lining up with TRBD2. Trimming cost V 5 bases and J 6 bases; bases outside gene matches: 4. The CDR3 covers 13 residues. Germline lookup yields CDR1 SGHAT and CDR2 FQNNGV. The CDR3 bases are TGTGCCAGCAGCCAGCGGGGACCCAATGAGCAGTTCTTC. This gives the protein CASSQRGPNEQFF.

This sequence joins TRBV7-3 and TRBJ2-1, with D possibly being TRBD1 (6 bases). V was pared by 5 bases and J by 8 bases, with 28 bases between. The V gene's germline CDR1 is SGHTA and CDR2 FQGTGA. This CDR3 has 18 amino acids. CDR3 nucleotide sequence: TGTGCCAGCAGCAAGAGCCCTAGGGTCCCCACAGGGAAAGATGAGCAGTTCTTC. It specifies CASSKSPRVPTGKDEQFF.

The chain has TRBV28 and TRBJ1-2; D is unclear. The CDR3 runs 14 residues. Per the germline V gene, CDR1 is MDHEN and CDR2 is SYDVKM. Trimming shortened V by 6 bases and J by 4 bases, and 15 bases separated the two germline ends. DNA for the CDR3: TGTGCCAGCAGCCCTCCCAAGAGCCTCTATGGCTACACCTTC. This sequence encodes CASSPPKSLYGYTF.

The genes are TRBV6-5 and TRBJ1-1; 10 bases map to TRBD1. The ends lost 6 bases at V and 10 bases at J; junction bases unmatched: 5. CDR1 MNHEY and CDR2 SVGAGI come from the germline V gene. The CDR3 loop spans 12 amino acids. In DNA, the CDR3 is TGTGCCAGCAGAAGACAGGGGGCGCGAGCTTTCTTT. It codes for CASRRQGARAFF.

This chain uses TRBV28 with TRBJ2-7; 10 positions match TRBD1. The CDR3 loop spans 14 amino acids. The germline V gene has CDR1 MDHEN and CDR2 SYDVKM. The ends lost 4 bases at V and 0 bases at J; junction bases unmatched: 0. The CDR3 region is CASSWTGGSYEQYF. The CDR3 DNA is TGTGCCAGCAGTTGGACAGGGGGCTCCTACGAGCAGTACTTC. Full variable domain (missing parts from reference TRBV28 and TRBJ2-7): DVKVTQSSRYLVKRTGEKVFLECVQDMDHENMFWYRQDPGLGLRLIYFSYDVKMKEKGDIPEGYSVSREKKERFSLILESASTNQTSMYLCASSWTGGSYEQYFGPGTRLTVT.

The chain employs TRBV30 and TRBJ2-3; 8 nucleotides align to TRBD2. The CDR3 has 13 residues. Trimming at V came to 5 bases and at J to 8 bases, leaving 9 bases not matched to a gene. Germline CDR1 reads GTSNPN; CDR2 reads SVGIG (reference sequence). CDR3 amino acids: CAWGIAGWGTQYF. The CDR3 nucleotides are TGTGCCTGGGGGATAGCGGGATGGGGTACGCAGTATTTT.

V and J are TRBV9 and TRBJ2-3; 12 nucleotides agree with TRBD2. V was clipped by 0 bases and J by 1 base; unmatched bases: 6. Germline CDR1 and CDR2: SGDLS and YYNGEE. This CDR3 is 18 amino acids long. Here the CDR3 reads CASSVDPTSGSGTDTQYF. In DNA, the CDR3 is TGTGCCAGCAGCGTAGACCCGACTAGCGGGAGTGGCACAGATACGCAGTATTTT.

The gene calls are TRBV5-1 and TRBJ2-5; 8 bases fit TRBD1. Germline loops: CDR1 SGHRS, CDR2 YFSETQ. The junction had 5 bases not matched to a gene; V was cut back by 2 bases and J by 5 bases. CDR3 size: 14 residues. The CDR3 bases are TGCGCCAGCAGCTTCCAGGGGGCAAGGGAGACCCAGTACTTC. Amino acids: CASSFQGARETQYF.